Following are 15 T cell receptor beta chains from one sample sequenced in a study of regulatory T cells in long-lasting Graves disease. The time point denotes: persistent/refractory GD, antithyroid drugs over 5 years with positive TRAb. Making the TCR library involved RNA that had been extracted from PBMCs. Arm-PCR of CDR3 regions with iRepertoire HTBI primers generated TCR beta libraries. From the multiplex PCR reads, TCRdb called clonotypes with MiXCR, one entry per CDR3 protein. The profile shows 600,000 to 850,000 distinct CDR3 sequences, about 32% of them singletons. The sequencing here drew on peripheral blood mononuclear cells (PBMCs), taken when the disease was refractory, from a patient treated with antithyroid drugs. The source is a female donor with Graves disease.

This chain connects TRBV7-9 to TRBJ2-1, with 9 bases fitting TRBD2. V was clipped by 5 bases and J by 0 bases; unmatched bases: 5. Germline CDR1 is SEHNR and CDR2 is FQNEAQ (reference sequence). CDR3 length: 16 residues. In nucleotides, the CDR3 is TGTGCCAGCAGCGGAATTAGCGGGGGCTCCTACAATGAGCAGTTCTTC. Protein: CASSGISGGSYNEQFF.

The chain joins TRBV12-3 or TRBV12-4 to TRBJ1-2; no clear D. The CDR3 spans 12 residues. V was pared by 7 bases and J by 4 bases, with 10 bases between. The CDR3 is CASITTPYGYTF. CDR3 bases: TGTGCCAGCATCACGACCCCCTATGGCTACACCTTC.

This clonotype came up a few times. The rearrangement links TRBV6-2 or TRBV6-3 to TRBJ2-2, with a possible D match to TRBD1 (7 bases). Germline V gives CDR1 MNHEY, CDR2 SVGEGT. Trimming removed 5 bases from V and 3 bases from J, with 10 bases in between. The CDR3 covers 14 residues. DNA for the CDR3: TGTGCCAGCAGTGGCGGGACAGACACCGGGGAGCTGTTTTTT. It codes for CASSGGTDTGELFF.

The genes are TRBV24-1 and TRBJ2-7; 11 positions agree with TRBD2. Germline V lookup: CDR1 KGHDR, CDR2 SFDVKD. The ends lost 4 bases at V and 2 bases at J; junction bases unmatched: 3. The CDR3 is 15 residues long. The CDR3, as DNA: TGTGCCACCAGTGACACTAGCGGGAGCGCCTACGAGCAGTACTTC. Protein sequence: CATSDTSGSAYEQYF.

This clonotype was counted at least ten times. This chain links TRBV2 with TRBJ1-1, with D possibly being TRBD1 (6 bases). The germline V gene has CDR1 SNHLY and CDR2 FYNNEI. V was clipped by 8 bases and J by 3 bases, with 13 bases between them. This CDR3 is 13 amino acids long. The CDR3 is CASVNTGHTEAFF. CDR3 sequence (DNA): TGTGCCAGCGTTAACACAGGGCACACTGAAGCTTTCTTT.

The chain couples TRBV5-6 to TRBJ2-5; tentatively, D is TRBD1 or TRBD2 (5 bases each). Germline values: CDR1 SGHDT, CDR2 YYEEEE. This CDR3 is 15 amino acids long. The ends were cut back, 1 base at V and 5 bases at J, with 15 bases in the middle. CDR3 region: CASSLSGTLGETQYF. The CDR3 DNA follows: TGTGCCAGCAGCTTGTCCGGGACCCTGGGGGAGACCCAGTACTTC.

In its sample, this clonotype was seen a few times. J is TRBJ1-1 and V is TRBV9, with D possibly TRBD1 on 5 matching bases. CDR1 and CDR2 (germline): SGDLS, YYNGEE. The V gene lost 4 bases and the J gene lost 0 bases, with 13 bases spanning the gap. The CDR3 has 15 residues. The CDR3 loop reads CASSPRGLLNTEAFF. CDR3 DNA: TGTGCCAGCAGCCCGAGGGGACTACTGAACACTGAAGCTTTCTTT.

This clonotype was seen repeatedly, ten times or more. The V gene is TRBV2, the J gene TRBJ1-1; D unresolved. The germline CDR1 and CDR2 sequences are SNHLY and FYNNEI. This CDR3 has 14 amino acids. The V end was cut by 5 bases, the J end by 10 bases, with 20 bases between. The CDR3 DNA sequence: TGTGCCAGCAGTCTCGTCGGTGGTCCAGTGGGAGCTTTCTTT. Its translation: CASSLVGGPVGAFF.

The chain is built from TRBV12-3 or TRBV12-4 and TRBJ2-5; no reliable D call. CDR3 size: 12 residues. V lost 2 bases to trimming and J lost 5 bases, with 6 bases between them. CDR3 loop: CASSLFAETQYF. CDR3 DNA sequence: TGTGCCAGCAGTTTATTTGCCGAGACCCAGTACTTC.

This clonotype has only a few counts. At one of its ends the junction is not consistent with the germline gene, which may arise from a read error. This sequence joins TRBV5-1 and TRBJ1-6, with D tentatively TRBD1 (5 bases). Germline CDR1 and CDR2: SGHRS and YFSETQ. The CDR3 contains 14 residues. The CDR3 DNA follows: TGTGCCAGCAGCCAAGGGACGGAAAATTCACCCCTCCACTTT. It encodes CASSQGTENSPLHF.

The CDR3 DNA follows: TGTGCCAGCACCTTGGGGGGGGGATCAGCAACTAATGAAAAACTGTTTTTT. This encodes CASTLGGGSATNEKLFF. The chain carries TRBV4-2 and TRBJ1-4, with a weak D call TRBD1 (5 bases). V lost 7 bases and J lost 0, with 18 bases in between. The CDR3 contains 17 residues. In germline, CDR1 is LGHNA, CDR2 YNFKEQ.

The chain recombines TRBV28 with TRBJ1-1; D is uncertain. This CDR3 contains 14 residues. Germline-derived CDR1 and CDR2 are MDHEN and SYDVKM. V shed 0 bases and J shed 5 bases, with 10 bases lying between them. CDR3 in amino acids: CASSLWWGETEAFF. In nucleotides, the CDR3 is TGTGCCAGCAGTTTATGGTGGGGTGAGACTGAAGCTTTCTTT.

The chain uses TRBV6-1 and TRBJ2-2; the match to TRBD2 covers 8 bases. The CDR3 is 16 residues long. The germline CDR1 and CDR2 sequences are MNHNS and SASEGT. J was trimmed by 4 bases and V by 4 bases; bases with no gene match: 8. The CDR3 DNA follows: TGTGCCAGCAGTGTACCAGCGGGAGCTACCACCGGGGAGCTGTTTTTT. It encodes CASSVPAGATTGELFF.

The CDR3 spells CSVNRETYGYTF. The DNA of the CDR3 is TGCAGCGTCAACAGGGAAACCTATGGCTACACCTTC. The chain is built from TRBV29-1 and TRBJ1-2; D may be TRBD1 (6 bases). CDR1 and CDR2 from the germline V gene are SQVTM and ANQGSEA. The V and J ends lost 6 bases and 4 bases respectively, with 12 bases between them. The CDR3 loop spans 12 amino acids.

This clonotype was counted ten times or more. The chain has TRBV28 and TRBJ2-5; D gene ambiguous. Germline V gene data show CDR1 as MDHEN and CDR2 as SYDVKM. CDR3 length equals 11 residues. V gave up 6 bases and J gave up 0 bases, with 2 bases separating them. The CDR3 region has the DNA TGTGCCAGCAGGGACCAAGAGACCCAGTACTTC. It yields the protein CASRDQETQYF.